Shown below are 32 T cell receptor beta chains from a single sample sequenced in a study of T cell responses to AZD1222 COVID-19 vaccine. Using immunoSEQ multiplex PCR, the repertoire was profiled, and TCRdb retains in-frame clones only, with some absent. The sample lists about 140,000 clones, more than 75% occurring once. Sequences were derived from peripheral blood, sampled on day 0 of AZD1222 vaccination. The receptors were gathered from an adult in good health.

The rearrangement uses TRBV28 and TRBJ2-7; 7 nucleotides match TRBD1. In germline, CDR1 is MDHEN, CDR2 SYDVKM. The CDR3 contains 17 residues. J lost 0 bases, V lost 6 bases, and 14 bases had no gene match. The CDR3 DNA reads as TGTGCCAGCAGCCCACGGTTCTCAGACAGGGTCTCCTACGAGCAGTACTTC. Translation: CASSPRFSDRVSYEQYF.

In its sample, this clone was seen once. The genes are TRBV4-1 and TRBJ1-3; D is ambiguous. The V gene lost 1 base and the J gene lost 0 bases, with 4 bases spanning the gap. This CDR3 has 14 amino acids. From germline, CDR1 is MGHRA and CDR2 YSYEKL. Here the CDR3 reads CASSQGNSGNTIYF. In DNA form, the CDR3 reads TGCGCCAGCAGCCAAGGGAACTCTGGAAACACCATATATTTT.

The V gene is TRBV10-2, the J gene TRBJ2-3; 10 bases match TRBD2. CDR1 and CDR2 (germline): WSHSY, SAAADI. This CDR3 has 15 amino acids. After removal of 8 bases from V and 5 bases from J, the junction contained 10 bases not matched to a gene. CDR3 coding DNA: TGCGCCAGCGTAGAAGGGGAGCGGGGGGGAGATACGCAGTATTTT. This gives the protein CASVEGERGGDTQYF.

As DNA, the CDR3 is TGCGCCAGCAGCTTGATCGTAGGGAATTTAGGAGATGGCTACACCTTC. Amino acid sequence: CASSLIVGNLGDGYTF. The chain couples TRBV5-1 to TRBJ1-2, with D uncertain. Between the trimmed V and J ends, which lost 1 base and 6 bases, there was a span of 19 bases. Germline V gene sequence: CDR1 SGHRS, CDR2 YFSETQ. CDR3 size: 16 residues.

The chain is built from TRBV12-3 or TRBV12-4 and TRBJ1-1; unclear D gene. V was cut by 4 bases and J by 1 base, with 7 bases left in between. The CDR3 covers 13 residues. In DNA form, the CDR3 reads TGTGCCAGCAGTTCGCGGACGAACACTGAAGCTTTCTTT. Its protein is CASSSRTNTEAFF.

This clone came up a few times. The gene calls are TRBV7-9 and TRBJ2-7; no firm D call. Between the trimmed V and J ends, which lost 5 bases and 4 bases, there was a span of 18 bases. Per the germline V gene, CDR1 is SEHNR and CDR2 is FQNEAQ (reference sequence). This CDR3 spans 15 amino acids. CDR3 nucleotides: TGTGCCAGCAGCCCTAAGTTGTCAATGGGATACGAGCAGTACTTC. Its protein is CASSPKLSMGYEQYF.

This chain connects TRBV15 to TRBJ1-1; D unclear. Trimming shortened V by 8 bases and J by 3 bases, and 13 bases separated the two germline ends. The CDR3 is 13 residues long. Germline CDR1 LNHNV, CDR2 YYDKDF (reference sequence). DNA for the CDR3: TGTGCCACCTCCCCACGGGTTGACACTGAAGCTTTCTTT. Translation: CATSPRVDTEAFF.

The rearrangement links TRBV30 to TRBJ2-7, with 7 bases lining up with TRBD2. The CDR3 consists of 12 residues. The junction had 4 bases not matched to a gene; V was cut back by 2 bases and J by 6 bases. Germline CDR1 GTSNPN, CDR2 SVGIG (reference sequence). CDR3 DNA sequence: TGTGCCTGGAGTCCAACGGGGGGCGAGCAGTACTTC. It codes for CAWSPTGGEQYF.

The chain links TRBV24-1 to TRBJ2-5; no firm D call. Trimming took off 2 bases at V and 2 bases at J, with 8 bases between the two ends. The CDR3 totals 14 residues. The germline CDR1 and CDR2 sequences are KGHDR and SFDVKD. CDR3 nucleotides: TGTGCCACCAGTGATTACGGCCTTCAAGAGACCCAGTACTTC. Its translation: CATSDYGLQETQYF.

This rearrangement joins TRBV5-1 to TRBJ1-2; D possibly corresponds to TRBD1 (6 bases). Germline V gives CDR1 SGHRS, CDR2 YFSETQ. This CDR3 has 13 amino acids. V shed 4 bases and J shed 8 bases, with 15 bases lying between them. The CDR3 sequence: CASSPLGQKGYTF. DNA of the CDR3: TGCGCCAGCAGCCCCCTAGGACAGAAGGGCTACACCTTC.

V usage is TRBV27 and J usage is TRBJ1-5; D not resolved. V was trimmed by 5 bases and J by 5 bases, leaving 10 bases between them. The CDR3 sequence is 13 residues long. The germline V gene encodes CDR1 MNHEY and CDR2 SMNVEV (reference sequence). The CDR3 nucleotides read TGTGCCAGCAGTAAGACCCGGGATCAGCCCCAGCATTTT. This translates into CASSKTRDQPQHF.

This clone has only a few counts. This chain joins TRBV30 and TRBJ1-6, with D possibly matching TRBD1 (6 bases). CDR3 length: 12 residues. V lost 2 bases and J 13 bases, leaving 12 bases between the germline ends. Germline V gene sequence: CDR1 GTSNPN, CDR2 SVGIG (reference sequence). CDR3 amino acids: CAWSRQDGPLHF. The CDR3 DNA reads as TGTGCCTGGAGTAGACAGGATGGGCCCCTCCACTTT.

This rearrangement joins TRBV19 to TRBJ2-7; the D is unclear. Germline V gene lookup returns CDR1 LNHDA and CDR2 SQIVND (reference sequence). Trimming shortened V by 5 bases and J by 0 bases, and 8 bases separated the two germline ends. The CDR3 consists of 13 residues. The CDR3 DNA reads as TGTGCCAGTAGTTCCCCCAGCTCCTACGAGCAGTACTTC. Its protein is CASSSPSSYEQYF.

The chain links TRBV6-6 to TRBJ1-4; TRBD1 might be the D (6 bases). CDR3 length: 15 amino acids. V was trimmed by 2 bases and J by 7 bases, leaving 14 bases between them. Germline V gives CDR1 MNHNY, CDR2 SVGAGI (reference sequence). The CDR3 reads CASSYLGGGGEKLFF. For the CDR3, the DNA is TGTGCCAGCAGTTACCTCGGGGGGGGCGGTGAAAAACTGTTTTTT.

The chain employs TRBV19 and TRBJ2-7, with a tentative D call TRBD1 (5 bases). The length of the CDR3 is 13 residues. The germline V gene encodes CDR1 LNHDA and CDR2 SQIVND (reference sequence). Trimming took 5 bases from V and 3 from J, leaving 11 bases between them. The CDR3: CASSPYDSYEQYF. The CDR3, as DNA: TGTGCCAGTAGTCCATATGACAGCTACGAGCAGTACTTC.

The V and J genes are TRBV28 and TRBJ1-1; D not certain. The CDR3 is 16 amino acids. Trimming took off 1 base at V and 1 base at J, with 13 bases between the two ends. Per germline, CDR1 MDHEN and CDR2 SYDVKM. The CDR3 nucleotides are TGTGCCAGCAGTTTATTGATAAATCCCCCGAACACTGAAGCTTTCTTT. Encoded protein: CASSLLINPPNTEAFF.

The chain couples TRBV27 to TRBJ1-2; 8 bases match TRBD1. Germline V gene sequence: CDR1 MNHEY, CDR2 SMNVEV (reference sequence). V gave up 5 bases and J gave up 4 bases; unmatched junction bases: 9. CDR3 size: 15 residues. This CDR3 reads CASSPRQGSGYGYTF. DNA of the CDR3: TGTGCCAGCAGTCCACGACAGGGGAGCGGCTATGGCTACACCTTC.

V is TRBV10-3 and J is TRBJ1-2; no reliable D call. The germline gives CDR1 ENHRY, CDR2 SYGVKD. V was cut by 6 bases and J by 3 bases, with 11 bases left in between. The CDR3 contains 13 residues. CDR3 bases: TGTGCCATCAGCAGCCCGGGCCACTATGGCTACACCTTC. Protein product: CAISSPGHYGYTF.

Turning to this clone: Other DNA sequences within the sample encode an identical CDR3. This rearrangement joins TRBV6-6 to TRBJ2-3, with TRBD1 matching over 10 bases. This CDR3 is built from 15 residues. CDR1 is MNHNY, CDR2 SVGAGI, per germline (reference sequence). The junction had 6 bases not matched to a gene; V was cut back by 6 bases and J by 3 bases. The CDR3 is CASSYRDRGTDTQYF. The CDR3 DNA sequence: TGTGCCAGCAGCTACCGGGACAGGGGAACAGATACGCAGTATTTT.

The chain joins TRBV9 to TRBJ1-6, with a weak D call TRBD1 (5 bases). This CDR3 is built from 14 residues. V was clipped by 0 bases and J by 14 bases, with 15 bases between them. Germline-derived CDR1 and CDR2 are SGDLS and YYNGEE. The CDR3 coding sequence is TGTGCCAGCAGCGTAGCAGACATCGGGGGGACCCTCCACTTT. Translation: CASSVADIGGTLHF.

The V gene is TRBV7-8, the J gene TRBJ1-5; weak D call: TRBD1 (6 bases). V lost 6 bases, J lost 4 bases, and 10 bases lay in between. CDR3 size: 13 residues. The germline gives CDR1 SGHVS, CDR2 FQNEAQ. The CDR3 loop is CASSSTGNQPQHF. The CDR3 DNA sequence: TGTGCCAGCAGTTCGACAGGTAATCAGCCCCAGCATTTT.

Note on this clone: The sample carries other DNA sequences with the same CDR3. This chain uses TRBV4-2 with TRBJ2-2, with D uncertain. Trimming stripped 1 base from V and 2 bases from J, with 5 bases between. This CDR3 region has 14 residues. Germline V gene lookup returns CDR1 LGHNA and CDR2 YNFKEQ. CDR3 nucleotides: TGTGCCAGCAGCCAAGCTACTAACACCGGGGAGCTGTTTTTT. Encoded protein: CASSQATNTGELFF.

The rearrangement joins TRBV7-3 to TRBJ2-1; D could derive from TRBD1 or TRBD2 (5 bases each). Trimming left V 5 bases short and J 3 bases short, with 8 bases between. This CDR3 is built from 13 residues. In germline, CDR1 is SGHTA, CDR2 FQGTGA. In DNA, the CDR3 is TGTGCCAGCAGCCCAGGGAGCTACAATGAGCAGTTCTTC. Its translation: CASSPGSYNEQFF.

V usage is TRBV18 and J usage is TRBJ1-6, with 11 bases identical to TRBD1. Germline assignment: CDR1 KGHSH and CDR2 LQKENI. The CDR3 loop spans 15 amino acids. The V segment lost 3 bases and the J segment 9 bases; nucleotides outside the gene matches: 4. The CDR3 protein is CASSPGTGGSSPLHF. The CDR3 DNA sequence: TGTGCCAGCTCACCTGGGACAGGGGGGAGTTCACCCCTCCACTTT.

There are a few counts of this clone. J is TRBJ2-1 and V is TRBV2; TRBD2 aligns across 10 bases. The length of the CDR3 is 14 residues. Germline CDR1 reads SNHLY; CDR2 reads FYNNEI. J was trimmed by 4 bases and V by 8 bases; bases with no gene match: 5. The CDR3 reads CASQLAGEYNEQFF. The CDR3, as DNA: TGTGCCAGCCAGCTAGCGGGGGAATACAATGAGCAGTTCTTC. The whole variable domain, filled in from reference TRBV2 and TRBJ2-1, reads EPEVTQTPSHQVTQMGQEVILRCVPISNHLYFYWYRQILGQKVEFLVSFYNNEISEKSEIFDDQFSVERPDGSNFTLKIRSTKLEDSAMYFCASQLAGEYNEQFFGPGTRLTVL.

The rearrangement links TRBV10-3 to TRBJ1-4; a weak D match, TRBD1 (6 bases). With 10 bases removed from V and 8 bases from J, the gap between germline ends came to 17 bases. Germline V gene lookup returns CDR1 ENHRY and CDR2 SYGVKD. The CDR3 totals 13 residues. In DNA form, the CDR3 reads TGTGCCACCACACAGGGAAGTCACGAAAAACTGTTTTTT. As protein: CATTQGSHEKLFF.

The genes are TRBV6-6 and TRBJ2-2, with 8 positions matching TRBD1. This CDR3 comprises 16 residues. Per the germline V gene, CDR1 is MNHNY and CDR2 is SVGAGI (reference sequence). Unmatched junction bases numbered 6, after V lost 0 bases and J lost 6 bases. The CDR3 DNA reads TGTGCCAGCAGTTACTCTCAGGGGGCTAAGGCCGGGGAGCTGTTTTTT. It is translated as CASSYSQGAKAGELFF.

The chain joins TRBV29-1 to TRBJ1-5; D is perhaps TRBD1 (5 bases). The V gene's germline CDR1 is SQVTM and CDR2 ANQGSEA. Deletions cut 3 bases from V and 4 bases from J, with 10 bases between. CDR3 length: 13 residues. CDR3 DNA sequence: TGCAGCGTTGACTATGGGGGGAATCAGCCCCAGCATTTT. Its translation is CSVDYGGNQPQHF. The full variable domain, its missing parts supplied by reference TRBV29-1 and TRBJ1-5, is SAVISQKPSRDICQRGTSLTIQCQVDSQVTMMFWYRQQPGQSLTLIATANQGSEATYESGFVIDKFPISRPNLTFSTLTVSNMSPEDSSIYLCSVDYGGNQPQHFGDGTRLSIL.

Only a few counts were recorded for this clone. This chain connects TRBV5-1 to TRBJ2-5, with 7 bases matching TRBD1. Trimming took 2 bases from V and 1 from J; bases not matched to a gene: 5. This CDR3 is built from 15 residues. Germline V gives CDR1 SGHRS, CDR2 YFSETQ. The CDR3 DNA reads as TGCGCCAGCAGCTTTGGGACAGCGCGCCAAGAGACCCAGTACTTC. It translates to CASSFGTARQETQYF.

The rearrangement joins TRBV5-4 to TRBJ1-2, with 7 nucleotides matching TRBD1. Losses at the gene ends were 0 bases for V and 1 base for J; bases not matched to a gene: 6. The germline CDR1 and CDR2 sequences are SGHNT and YYREEE (reference sequence). This CDR3 region has 16 residues. DNA of the CDR3: TGTGCCAGCAGCTTGGAGGGGGCGAGGAGTAACTATGGCTACACCTTC. Protein: CASSLEGARSNYGYTF.

This clone was recorded a few times. The gene calls are TRBV5-1 and TRBJ2-3, with D maybe TRBD1 (6 bases). Trimming left V 0 bases short and J 6 bases short, with 8 bases between. Per germline, CDR1 SGHRS and CDR2 YFSETQ. The CDR3 extends over 13 amino acids. The CDR3 nucleotides read TGCGCCAGCAGCTTGGGGCAGGGGGATACGCAGTATTTT. This codes for CASSLGQGDTQYF.

The gene calls are TRBV2 and TRBJ2-5; D is ambiguous. The germline V gene has CDR1 SNHLY and CDR2 FYNNEI. This CDR3 contains 13 residues. Trimming pared 5 bases from V and 4 bases from J, leaving 11 bases between. In DNA form, the CDR3 reads TGTGCCAGCAGTCGAATTATGGGAGAGACCCAGTACTTC. Protein product: CASSRIMGETQYF.